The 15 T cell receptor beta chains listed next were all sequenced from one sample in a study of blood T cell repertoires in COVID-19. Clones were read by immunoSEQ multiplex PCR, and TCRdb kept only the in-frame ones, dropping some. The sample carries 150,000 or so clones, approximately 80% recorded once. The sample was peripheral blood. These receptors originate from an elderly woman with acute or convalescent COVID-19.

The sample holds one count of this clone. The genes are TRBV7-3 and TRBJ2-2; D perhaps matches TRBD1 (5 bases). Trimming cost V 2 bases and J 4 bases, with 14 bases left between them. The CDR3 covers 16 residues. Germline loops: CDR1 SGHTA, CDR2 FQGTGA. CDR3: CASSLGITGRTGELFF. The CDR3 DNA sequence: TGTGCCAGCAGCTTAGGTATCACAGGTCGCACCGGGGAGCTGTTTTTT.

The CDR3 sequence: CSASQGGSNYGYTF. The CDR3 bases are TGCAGTGCTAGTCAGGGCGGATCAAACTATGGCTACACCTTC. This chain connects TRBV20-1 to TRBJ1-2; possibly TRBD1 for D (5 bases). This CDR3 is built from 14 residues. V was pared by 3 bases and J by 2 bases, with 13 bases between. Germline V gene data show CDR1 as DFQATT and CDR2 as SNEGSKA (reference sequence).

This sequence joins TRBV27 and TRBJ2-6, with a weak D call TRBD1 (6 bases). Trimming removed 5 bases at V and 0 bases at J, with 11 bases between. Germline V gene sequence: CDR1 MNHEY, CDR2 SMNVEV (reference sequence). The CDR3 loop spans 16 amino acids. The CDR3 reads CASSNGQSSGANVLTF. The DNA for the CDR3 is TGTGCCAGCAGTAACGGACAGAGCTCTGGGGCCAACGTCCTGACTTTC.

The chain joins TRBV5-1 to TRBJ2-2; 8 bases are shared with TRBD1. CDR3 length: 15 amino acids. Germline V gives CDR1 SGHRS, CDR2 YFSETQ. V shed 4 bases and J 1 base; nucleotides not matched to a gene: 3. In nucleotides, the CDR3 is TGCGCCAGCAGCCTCGACAGGGGGAACACCGGGGAGCTGTTTTTT. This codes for CASSLDRGNTGELFF.

The CDR3 coding sequence is TGTGCCAGCAGAGAACAGGGGCCCTCTGGAAACACCATATATTTT. Its translation: CASREQGPSGNTIYF. This chain links TRBV2 with TRBJ1-3, with TRBD1 matching over 7 bases. The CDR3 covers 15 residues. Germline V gene data show CDR1 as SNHLY and CDR2 as FYNNEI. V lost 6 bases to trimming and J lost 0 bases; unmatched junction nucleotides: 5.

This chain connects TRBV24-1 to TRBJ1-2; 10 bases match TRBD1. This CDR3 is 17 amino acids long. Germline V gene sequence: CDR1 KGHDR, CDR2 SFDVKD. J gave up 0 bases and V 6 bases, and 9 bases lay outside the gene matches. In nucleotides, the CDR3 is TGTGCCACCAGTTCCTCCGCGGGACAGGGGTCTAACTATGGCTACACCTTC. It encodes CATSSSAGQGSNYGYTF.

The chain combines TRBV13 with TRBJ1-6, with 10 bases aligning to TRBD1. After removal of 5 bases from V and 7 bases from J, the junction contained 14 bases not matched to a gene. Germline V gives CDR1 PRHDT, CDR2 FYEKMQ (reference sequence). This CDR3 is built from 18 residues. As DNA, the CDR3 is TGTGCCAGCAGCCCTATTCCTGATGAGGGACAGGGGAATTCACCCCTCCACTTT. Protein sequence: CASSPIPDEGQGNSPLHF.

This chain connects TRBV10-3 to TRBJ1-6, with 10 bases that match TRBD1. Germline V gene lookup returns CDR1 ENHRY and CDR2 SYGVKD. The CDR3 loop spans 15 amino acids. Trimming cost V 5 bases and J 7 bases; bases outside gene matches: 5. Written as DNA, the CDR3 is TGTGCCATCAGTTGGGGACAGGGGAACAATTCACCCCTCCACTTT. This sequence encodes CAISWGQGNNSPLHF.

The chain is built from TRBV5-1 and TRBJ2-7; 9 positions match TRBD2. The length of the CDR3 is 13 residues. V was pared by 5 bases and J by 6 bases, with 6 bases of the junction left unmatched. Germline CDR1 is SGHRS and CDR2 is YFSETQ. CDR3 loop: CASRASGEGEQYF. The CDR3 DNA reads TGCGCCAGCAGGGCTAGCGGGGAAGGCGAGCAGTACTTC.

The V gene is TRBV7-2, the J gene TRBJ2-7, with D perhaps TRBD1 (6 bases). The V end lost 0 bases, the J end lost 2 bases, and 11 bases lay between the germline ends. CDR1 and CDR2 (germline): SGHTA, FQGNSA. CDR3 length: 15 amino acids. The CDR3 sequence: CASSLADRLTYEQYF. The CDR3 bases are TGTGCCAGCAGCTTAGCCGACAGGCTGACCTACGAGCAGTACTTC.

CDR3 in DNA: TGTGCCAGCAGCTTAATTCCAGGGGGTGGTAACTATGGCTACACCTTC. This gives the protein CASSLIPGGGNYGYTF. The chain is built from TRBV7-2 and TRBJ1-2; 7 nucleotides agree with TRBD1. V shed 2 bases and J 1 base; nucleotides not matched to a gene: 7. From germline, CDR1 is SGHTA and CDR2 FQGNSA. The CDR3 length is 16 residues.

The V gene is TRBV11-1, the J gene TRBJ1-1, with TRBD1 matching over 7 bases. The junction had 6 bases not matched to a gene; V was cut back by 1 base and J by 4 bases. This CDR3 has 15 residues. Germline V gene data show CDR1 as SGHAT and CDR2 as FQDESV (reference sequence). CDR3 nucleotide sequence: TGTGCCAGCAGCTTAGGAGGAGGGGGCGTCACTGAAGCTTTCTTT. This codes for CASSLGGGGVTEAFF.

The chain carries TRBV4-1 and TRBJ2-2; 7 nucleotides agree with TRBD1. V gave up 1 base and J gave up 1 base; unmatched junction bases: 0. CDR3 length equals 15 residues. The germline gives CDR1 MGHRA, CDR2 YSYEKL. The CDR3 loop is CASSQGQGNTGELFF. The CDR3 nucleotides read TGCGCCAGCAGCCAAGGACAGGGGAACACCGGGGAGCTGTTTTTT.

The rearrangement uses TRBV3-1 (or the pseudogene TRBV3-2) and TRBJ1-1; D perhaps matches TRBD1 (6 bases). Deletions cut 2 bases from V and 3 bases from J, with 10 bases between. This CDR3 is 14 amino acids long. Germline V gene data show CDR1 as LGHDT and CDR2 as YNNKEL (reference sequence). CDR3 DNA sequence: TGTGCCAGCAGCCAAAAGGGGGTCTACACTGAAGCTTTCTTT. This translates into CASSQKGVYTEAFF.

CDR3 residues: CASSLHQGTQYF. The CDR3 coding sequence is TGTGCCAGCAGCTTACACCAGGGAACCCAGTACTTC. The rearrangement uses TRBV7-9 and TRBJ2-5; the D gene is possibly TRBD1 (5 bases). Trimming pared 2 bases from V and 8 bases from J, leaving 9 bases between. This CDR3 region has 12 residues. Germline assignment: CDR1 SEHNR and CDR2 FQNEAQ (reference sequence).